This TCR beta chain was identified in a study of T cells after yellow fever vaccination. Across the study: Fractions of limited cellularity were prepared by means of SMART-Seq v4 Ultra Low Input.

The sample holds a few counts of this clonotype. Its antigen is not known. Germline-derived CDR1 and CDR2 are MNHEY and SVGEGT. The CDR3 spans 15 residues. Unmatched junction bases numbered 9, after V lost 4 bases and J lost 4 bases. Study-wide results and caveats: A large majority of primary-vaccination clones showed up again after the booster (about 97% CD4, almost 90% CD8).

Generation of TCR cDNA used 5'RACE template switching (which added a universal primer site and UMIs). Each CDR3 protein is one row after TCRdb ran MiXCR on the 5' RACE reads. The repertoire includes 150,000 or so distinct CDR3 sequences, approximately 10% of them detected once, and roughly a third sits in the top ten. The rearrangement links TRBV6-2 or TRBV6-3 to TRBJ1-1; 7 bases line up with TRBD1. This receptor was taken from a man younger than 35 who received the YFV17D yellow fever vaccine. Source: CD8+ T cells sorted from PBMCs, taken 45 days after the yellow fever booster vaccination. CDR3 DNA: TGTGCCAGCAGTTTCTCGCCAACAGGGGCCACTGAAGCTTTCTTT. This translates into CASSFSPTGATEAFF.